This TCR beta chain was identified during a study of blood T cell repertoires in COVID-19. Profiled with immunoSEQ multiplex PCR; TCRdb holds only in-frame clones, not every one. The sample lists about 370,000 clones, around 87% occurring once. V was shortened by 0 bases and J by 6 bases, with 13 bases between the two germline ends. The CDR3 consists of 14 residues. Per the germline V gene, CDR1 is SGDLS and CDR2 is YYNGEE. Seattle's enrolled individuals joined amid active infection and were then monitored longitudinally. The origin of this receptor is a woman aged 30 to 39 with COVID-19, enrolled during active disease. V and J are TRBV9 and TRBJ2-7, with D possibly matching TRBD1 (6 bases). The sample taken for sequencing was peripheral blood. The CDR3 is CASSVDHRATEQYF. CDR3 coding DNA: TGTGCCAGCAGCGTAGATCACAGGGCAACCGAGCAGTACTTC.